The clone carrying this T cell receptor beta chain was seen at least ten times. The entry originates in a study of Graves' ophthalmopathy and Graves' hyperthyroidism. The germline gives CDR1 MGHRA, CDR2 YSYEKL. Trimming stripped 4 bases from V and 1 base from J, with 10 bases between. The CDR3 is 14 residues long. TCR beta CDR3 regions were amplified from RNA transcripts. Amplification began with first-round RT-PCR using HTBI primers, then second-round multiplex PCR was performed. TCRdb called the multiplex PCR reads again in MiXCR, with one record for every CDR3 protein. The sample yields about 410,000 distinct CDR3 sequences, around 17% seen once. The evidence that diagnosis relied on was clinical symptoms, serum thyroxine, TRAb, thyroid ultrasound and orbital computed tomography.

This clonotype was sampled from a woman under 30 with Graves' ophthalmopathy. V is TRBV4-1 and J is TRBJ1-2; D may be TRBD1 (5 bases). Material: peripheral blood. The CDR3 region is CASSPGRINYGYTF. CDR3 in DNA: TGCGCCAGCAGCCCGGGGCGGATTAACTATGGCTACACCTTC.